Below, 7 T cell receptor beta chains from the same sample are listed, as sequenced in a study of shared clonotypes between healthy human individuals. The method was immunoSEQ multiplex PCR; TCRdb's version includes in-frame clones alone and lacks a portion of them. This repertoire shows around 1.9 million clones, approximately 94% found once; its top ten account for 1.5% to 2%. It was CD45RO-negative cells, positively selected for CCR7, that made up naive CD8 cells, with terminally differentiated effector memory CD45RA+ cells excluded. Sequencing was performed on naive CD8+ T cells from PBMCs. These receptor sequences come from a man aged 18 to 30 in good health. Some clones in this sample may be carry-over from other donors' samples.

The chain couples TRBV9 to TRBJ2-5, with D possibly being TRBD1 or TRBD2 (5 bases each). The CDR3 is made up of 17 amino acids. Per the germline V gene, CDR1 is SGDLS and CDR2 is YYNGEE. The V and J ends lost 3 bases and 5 bases respectively, with 23 bases between them. The CDR3 nucleotides are TGTGCCAGCAGCGAGAGGGGCGGCGGACAAGGTTCGGAGACCCAGTACTTC. Protein product: CASSERGGGQGSETQYF.

The chain links TRBV13 to TRBJ2-7; D could derive from TRBD1 or TRBD2 (5 bases each). Germline CDR1 reads PRHDT; CDR2 reads FYEKMQ (reference sequence). The CDR3 extends over 15 amino acids. V dropped 4 bases and J dropped 7 bases, with 20 bases sitting between them. CDR3 region: CASSWARDGSREQYF. CDR3 coding DNA: TGTGCCAGCAGCTGGGCCCGGGACGGTTCTCGGGAGCAGTACTTC.

This chain connects TRBV27 to TRBJ2-2; no reliable D call. The CDR3 has 14 amino acids. CDR1 MNHEY and CDR2 SMNVEV come from the germline V gene (reference sequence). V was trimmed by 3 bases and J by 5 bases, leaving 10 bases between them. CDR3 DNA: TGTGCCAGCAGTTTTACGGACGCAACCGGGGAGCTGTTTTTT. Amino acids: CASSFTDATGELFF.

This chain joins TRBV28 and TRBJ1-1; 7 positions agree with TRBD1. Germline V gene sequence: CDR1 MDHEN, CDR2 SYDVKM. V trimming: 5 bases; J trimming: 8 bases; junction bases outside the gene matches: 8. CDR3 length: 13 amino acids. CDR3 DNA sequence: TGTGCCAGCAGTCTAGTAAACAGGGGCGAAGCTTTCTTT. As protein: CASSLVNRGEAFF.

The V call is TRBV6-1, the J call TRBJ2-7, with D possibly being TRBD2 (6 bases). Looked up from germline, CDR1 is MNHNS and CDR2 is SASEGT. CDR3 length equals 17 residues. V lost 1 base and J lost 0, with 16 bases in between. CDR3 loop: CASSEEVGYGSSYEQYF. Here the CDR3 DNA reads TGTGCCAGCAGTGAAGAGGTGGGCTACGGGAGCTCCTACGAGCAGTACTTC.

A single count supports this clone. The chain is built from TRBV29-1 and TRBJ2-1, with D hard to call. The V gene lost 5 bases and the J gene lost 0 bases, with 5 bases spanning the gap. The CDR3 has 12 amino acids. CDR1 SQVTM and CDR2 ANQGSEA come from the germline V gene. The CDR3 region is CSVLGSYNEQFF. In DNA, the CDR3 is TGCAGCGTTCTAGGCTCCTACAATGAGCAGTTCTTC.

CDR3 sequence (DNA): TGTGCCAGCAGCTTAGTGCTGGGCGGATACCCGAACACCGGGGAGCTGTTTTTT. Amino acids: CASSLVLGGYPNTGELFF. V gene TRBV7-2 combines with J gene TRBJ2-2, with no clear D. CDR1 is SGHTA and CDR2 is FQGNSA in the germline V gene. Trimming took 1 base from V and 0 from J, leaving 15 bases between them. This CDR3 has 18 residues.